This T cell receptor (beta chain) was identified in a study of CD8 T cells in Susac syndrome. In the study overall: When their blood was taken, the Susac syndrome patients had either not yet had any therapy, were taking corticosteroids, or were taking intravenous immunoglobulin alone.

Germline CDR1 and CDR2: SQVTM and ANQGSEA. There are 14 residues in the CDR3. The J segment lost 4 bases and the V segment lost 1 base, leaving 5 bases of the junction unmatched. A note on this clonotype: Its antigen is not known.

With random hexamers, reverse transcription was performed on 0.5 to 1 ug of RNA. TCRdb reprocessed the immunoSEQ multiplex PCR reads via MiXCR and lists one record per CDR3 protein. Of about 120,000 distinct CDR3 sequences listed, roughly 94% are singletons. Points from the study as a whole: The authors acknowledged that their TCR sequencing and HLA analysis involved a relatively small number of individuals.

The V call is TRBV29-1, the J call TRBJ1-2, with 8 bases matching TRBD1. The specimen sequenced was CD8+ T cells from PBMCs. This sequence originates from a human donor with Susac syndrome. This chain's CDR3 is CSVEGQGLFYGYTF. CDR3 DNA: TGCAGCGTTGAAGGACAGGGGCTATTCTATGGCTACACCTTC.